Below, one T cell receptor (beta chain) is given with its context. The antigen is unknown. The data were taken from a study of read filtering for tumor transcriptome and immune sequencing. Study at large: TCR-mapped reads were about 3.5 to 10.27 million with IR-seq versus roughly 80 to 1,300 with RNA-seq. Study-wide points: Correlation between methods rose after single-read clonotypes were removed.

CDR3 size: 12 residues. Trimming removed 1 base from V and 7 bases from J, with 7 bases in between. Germline CDR1 SGHRS, CDR2 YFSETQ. The library was built from about 400 ng RNA with molecular barcoded adaptors for alpha/delta and beta/gamma chains. TCRdb independently ran MiXCR on the reads; one entry per CDR3 protein. This sample has nearly 60,000 distinct CDR3 sequences, with more than 9% found just once. The sample comprised a population of CD138-negative cells sorted from bone marrow. V and J are TRBV5-1 and TRBJ2-3; D remains ambiguous. This TCR came from a donor over 35 with multiple myeloma. CDR3 nucleotides: TGCGCCAGCAGCTTGAAGTTCAATACGCAGTATTTT. It specifies CASSLKFNTQYF.